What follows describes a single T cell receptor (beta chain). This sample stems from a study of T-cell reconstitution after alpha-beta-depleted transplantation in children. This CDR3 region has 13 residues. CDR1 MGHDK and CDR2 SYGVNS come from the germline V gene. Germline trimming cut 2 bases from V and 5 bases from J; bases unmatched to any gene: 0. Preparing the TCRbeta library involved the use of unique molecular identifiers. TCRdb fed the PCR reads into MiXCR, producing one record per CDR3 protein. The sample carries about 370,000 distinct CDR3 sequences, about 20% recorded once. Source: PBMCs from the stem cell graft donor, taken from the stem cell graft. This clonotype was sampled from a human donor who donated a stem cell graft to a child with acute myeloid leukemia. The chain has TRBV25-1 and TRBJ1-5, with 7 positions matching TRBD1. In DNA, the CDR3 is TGTGCCAGCAGTGAAACAGGGGATCAGCCCCAGCATTTT. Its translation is CASSETGDQPQHF.